Each of the 22 T cell receptor beta chains below was sequenced from the same sample in a study of prognosis after radiotherapy for stage I lung cancer. By two-round multiplex PCR, the TCR beta CDR3 was amplified from genomic DNA. For every TRBV and TRBJ gene, a specific primer was used in first-round PCR. Each CDR3 protein gets one entry after TCRdb re-called the multiplex PCR reads with MiXCR. Of around 30,000 distinct CDR3 sequences listed, around 29% are singletons. The sequenced sample was PBMCs, obtained before or after stereotactic body radiation therapy (not recorded which). The receptors originated from a donor at least 50 years old with non-small cell lung cancer.

This clonotype was observed at least ten times. The V and J genes are TRBV30 and TRBJ2-3; tentative D call: TRBD1 (5 bases). Trimming removed 8 bases at V and 0 bases at J, with 12 bases between. Germline-derived CDR1 and CDR2 are GTSNPN and SVGIG (reference sequence). The CDR3 spans 13 residues. Here the CDR3 reads CAGARTSTDTQYF. The DNA of the CDR3 is TGTGCCGGGGCTCGCACTAGCACAGATACGCAGTATTTT.

This clonotype turned up a few times. This chain uses TRBV9 with TRBJ2-3; 7 bases agree with TRBD1. Germline CDR1 reads SGDLS; CDR2 reads YYNGEE. The CDR3 totals 15 residues. The V segment lost 0 bases and the J segment 2 bases; nucleotides outside the gene matches: 3. This chain's CDR3 is CASSVGTGTTDTQYF. CDR3 bases: TGTGCCAGCAGCGTAGGGACAGGTACCACAGATACGCAGTATTTT.

This clonotype has a single count. This clone may be a read error of a much larger clone one base away. The chain carries TRBV5-6 and TRBJ2-1; D is possibly TRBD2 (6 bases). V gave up 2 bases and J gave up 12 bases, with 12 bases separating them. Germline V gene lookup returns CDR1 SGHDT and CDR2 YYEEEE. The CDR3 has 12 amino acids. CDR3: CASSFSGFGQFF. In nucleotides, the CDR3 is TGTGCCAGCAGCTTTAGCGGTTTTGGGCAGTTCTTC. The variable domain in full, with the rest retrieved from reference TRBV5-6 and TRBJ2-1, is DAGVTQSPTHLIKTRGQQVTLRCSPKSGHDTVSWYQQALGQGPQFIFQYYEEEERQRGNFPDRFSGHQFPNYSSELNVNALLLGDSALYLCASSFSGFGQFFGPGTRLTVL.

This clonotype was counted ten times or more. V and J are TRBV27 and TRBJ2-6; no definite D call. V dropped 6 bases and J dropped 1 base, with 4 bases sitting between them. This CDR3 comprises 13 residues. From germline, CDR1 is MNHEY and CDR2 SMNVEV (reference sequence). CDR3 loop: CASSKSGANVLTF. CDR3 bases: TGTGCCAGCAGCAAATCTGGGGCCAACGTCCTGACTTTC.

Only a few counts were recorded for this clonotype. The rearrangement uses TRBV5-4 and TRBJ1-1; D gene unclear. Per the germline V gene, CDR1 is SGHNT and CDR2 is YYREEE (reference sequence). The CDR3 totals 11 residues. Trimming cost V 8 bases and J 6 bases, with 11 bases left between them. CDR3 bases: TGTGCCAGTAGGGAAGGTCCTGAAGCTTTCTTT. Its translation: CASREGPEAFF.

This clonotype was counted ten times or more. The chain has TRBV5-1 and TRBJ2-2; 7 bases align to TRBD1. The trim removed 6 bases at V and 8 bases at J, leaving 13 bases unmatched. CDR1 SGHRS and CDR2 YFSETQ come from the germline V gene. This CDR3 comprises 15 residues. The CDR3 region is CASKGAGGTPGELFF. Written as DNA, the CDR3 is TGCGCCAGCAAGGGGGCTGGGGGAACACCGGGGGAGCTGTTTTTT.

This clonotype was detected ten times or more. The CDR3 nucleotides read TGTGCCAGCAGTAACCAGTTCAGGGGGCGGAGTGGGGAAAAACTGTTTTTT. Its protein product is CASSNQFRGRSGEKLFF. V usage is TRBV11-2 and J usage is TRBJ1-4; 8 bases agree with TRBD1. Germline V lookup: CDR1 SGHAT, CDR2 FQNNGV. After removal of 6 bases from V and 8 bases from J, the junction contained 17 bases not matched to a gene. The CDR3 covers 17 residues.

There are a few counts of this clonotype. The chain recombines TRBV19 with TRBJ2-5, with 8 positions matching TRBD2. J was trimmed by 9 bases and V by 5 bases; bases with no gene match: 17. This CDR3 region has 16 residues. The germline gives CDR1 LNHDA, CDR2 SQIVND (reference sequence). The CDR3 sequence is CASSFSLAVPSEAQYF. CDR3 in DNA: TGTGCCAGTAGTTTTTCACTAGCGGTCCCTTCTGAGGCCCAGTACTTC.

Of note for this clonotype: A far more abundant clone sits one base away, making this likely a read error. The V gene is TRBV28, the J gene TRBJ2-1; the D is unclear. Trimming shortened V by 4 bases and J by 10 bases, and 11 bases separated the two germline ends. Germline V gives CDR1 MDHEN, CDR2 SYDVKM. This CDR3 has 12 amino acids. CDR3 in DNA: TGTGCCAGCAGTTCCACTAACTACGAGCAGTTCTTC. Protein product: CASSSTNYEQFF.

This clonotype was counted ten times or more. The chain carries TRBV10-2 and TRBJ1-4, with unresolved D. Germline V lookup: CDR1 WSHSY, CDR2 SAAADI. Between the trimmed V and J ends, which lost 5 bases and 7 bases, there was a span of 14 bases. The CDR3 has 14 amino acids. CDR3 residues: CASSSPGSGEKLFF. The CDR3 nucleotides read TGCGCCAGCAGTAGCCCGGGCTCAGGTGAAAAACTGTTTTTT.

Many counts were recorded for this clonotype. The chain links TRBV27 to TRBJ2-4, with a tentative D call TRBD2 (8 bases). The CDR3 totals 18 residues. CDR1 MNHEY and CDR2 SMNVEV come from the germline V gene (reference sequence). Deletions cut 2 bases from V and 1 base from J, with 18 bases between. In DNA form, the CDR3 reads TGTGCCAGCAGTTTACGCGGGGGGAACAGGGGCGCCAAAAACATTCAGTACTTC. This encodes CASSLRGGNRGAKNIQYF.

Comments on this clonotype: A read error may be the cause here, since a much bigger clone is one base away. The chain has TRBV7-8 and TRBJ1-2; 7 nucleotides agree with TRBD1. Germline V lookup: CDR1 SGHVS, CDR2 FQNEAQ. This CDR3 is built from 16 residues. This CDR3 reads CASTPGGKRDSYGCTF. In DNA form, the CDR3 reads TGTGCCAGCACCCCAGGAGGCAAACGGGACAGCTATGGCTGCACCTTC.

Ten or more counts support this clonotype. V usage is TRBV28 and J usage is TRBJ2-7; D is perhaps TRBD2 (6 bases). This CDR3 region has 14 residues. V was clipped by 3 bases and J by 2 bases, with 11 bases between them. CDR1 is MDHEN, CDR2 SYDVKM, per germline. The CDR3 spells CASSFGTSPYEQYF. The CDR3, as DNA: TGTGCCAGCAGTTTCGGGACTTCCCCCTACGAGCAGTACTTC.

In this sample, this clonotype turned up many times. J is TRBJ2-3 and V is TRBV9; TRBD1 matches at 7 bases. CDR1 and CDR2 (germline): SGDLS, YYNGEE. The CDR3 has 16 residues. V shed 3 bases and J 1 base; nucleotides not matched to a gene: 8. CDR3 amino acids: CASSEGQSERTDTQYF. The CDR3, as DNA: TGTGCCAGCAGCGAGGGACAGAGTGAGCGCACAGATACGCAGTATTTT.

This clonotype was seen ten or more times. V usage is TRBV12-3 or TRBV12-4 and J usage is TRBJ1-1, with D perhaps TRBD1 (6 bases). V was clipped by 6 bases and J by 0 bases, with 14 bases between them. The CDR3 has 15 residues. CDR3 nucleotide sequence: TGTGCCAGCAGAATCTTCAGGGGTTTGAACACTGAAGCTTTCTTT. This gives the protein CASRIFRGLNTEAFF.

At least ten counts were recorded for this clonotype. The chain couples TRBV10-3 to TRBJ2-6; D perhaps matches TRBD1 (6 bases). Germline V gene lookup returns CDR1 ENHRY and CDR2 SYGVKD. V lost 10 bases and J 1 base, leaving 14 bases between the germline ends. The CDR3 sequence is 15 residues long. CDR3 DNA: TGTGCCACATCCGCAGGGGTTTCTGGGGCCAACGTCCTGACTTTC. It yields the protein CATSAGVSGANVLTF.

Comments on this clonotype: A far larger clone is one nucleotide away, so this likely arose from a read error. The V call is TRBV6-4, the J call TRBJ2-1; D is undetermined. V was trimmed by 5 bases and J by 0 bases, leaving 14 bases between them. The CDR3 loop spans 16 amino acids. Germline CDR1 reads MRHNA; CDR2 reads SNTAGT. CDR3 nucleotides: TGTGCCAGCAGTTATGCGGTACCTAGCTCCTACAATGAGCAGTTCTTC. Translated, it gives CASSYAVPSSYNEQFF.

This clonotype was picked up many times. The chain combines TRBV6-9 with TRBJ1-5, with unresolved D. The CDR3 consists of 14 residues. V shed 3 bases and J shed 4 bases, with 10 bases lying between them. In germline, CDR1 is MNHGY, CDR2 SVAAGI. The chain's CDR3 is CASSYETENQPQHF. The CDR3 bases are TGTGCCAGCAGTTACGAGACTGAGAATCAGCCCCAGCATTTT.

This clonotype was detected ten times or more. V and J are TRBV6-1 and TRBJ1-5; 7 bases map to TRBD1. The CDR3 contains 17 residues. In germline, CDR1 is MNHNS, CDR2 SASEGT. The V gene end was trimmed by 2 bases and the J gene end by 6 bases; junction bases not matched to a gene: 13. The chain's CDR3 is CASSELGGGFWGQPQHF. In DNA form, the CDR3 reads TGTGCCAGCAGTGAATTAGGAGGGGGCTTCTGGGGTCAGCCCCAGCATTTT.

This clonotype ranks as medium-sized. The chain recombines TRBV27 with TRBJ1-5; TRBD1 matches 9 bases. The ends lost 5 bases at V and 5 bases at J; junction bases unmatched: 10. Germline V lookup: CDR1 MNHEY, CDR2 SMNVEV (reference sequence). There are 16 residues in the CDR3. Here the CDR3 DNA reads TGTGCCAGCAGTCCAGGCGGGGACAGGGCCCATCAGCCCCAGCATTTT. Translated: CASSPGGDRAHQPQHF.

This clonotype has a count of ten or more. The chain has TRBV4-1 and TRBJ2-7, with 12 nucleotides matching TRBD2. There are 15 residues in the CDR3. The germline V gene has CDR1 MGHRA and CDR2 YSYEKL. Unmatched junction bases numbered 1, after V lost 1 base and J lost 3 bases. CDR3 region: CASSQGLAGVYEQYF. The CDR3 nucleotides are TGCGCCAGCAGCCAAGGACTAGCGGGAGTCTACGAGCAGTACTTC.

This clonotype was detected many times. V gene TRBV20-1 combines with J gene TRBJ2-2; possibly TRBD1 or TRBD2 for D (5 bases each). Per germline, CDR1 DFQATT and CDR2 SNEGSKA (reference sequence). Trimming cost V 1 base and J 7 bases, with 13 bases left between them. CDR3 length equals 14 residues. CDR3 protein: CSARGVWGNGELFF. The DNA for the CDR3 is TGCAGTGCTAGAGGTGTCTGGGGGAACGGGGAGCTGTTTTTT.